The 5 T cell receptor beta chains presented below share a single source sample, sequenced in a study of shared clonotypes between healthy human individuals. Clones were read by immunoSEQ multiplex PCR, and TCRdb kept only the in-frame ones, dropping some. The top ten hold under 2% of the sample, which has about 770,000 clones, approximately 72% seen once. Sequenced input: memory CD4+ T cells sorted from blood. The subset denotes: CD45RA-negative fraction. The source of these receptors is a woman in her thirties in good health.

The rearrangement joins TRBV19 to TRBJ2-3, with a weak D call TRBD1 (5 bases). V gave up 4 bases and J gave up 3 bases, with 8 bases separating them. The CDR3 loop spans 13 amino acids. From germline, CDR1 is LNHDA and CDR2 SQIVND (reference sequence). The CDR3: CASSSQGTDTQYF. In DNA, the CDR3 is TGTGCCAGTAGTAGCCAGGGAACAGATACGCAGTATTTT.

The CDR3 coding sequence is TGTGCCAGCAGCTTGACTAGCGGGAGTCTTGAGCAGTTCTTC. It specifies CASSLTSGSLEQFF. The chain joins TRBV27 to TRBJ2-1; TRBD2 aligns across 12 bases. The CDR3 is 14 amino acids. The V and J ends lost 6 bases and 9 bases, in that order; junction bases with no gene match: 6. Germline values: CDR1 MNHEY, CDR2 SMNVEV (reference sequence).

The genes are TRBV11-2 and TRBJ2-3; weak D call: TRBD2 (6 bases). V was trimmed by 8 bases and J by 1 base, leaving 13 bases between them. The CDR3 consists of 14 residues. In germline, CDR1 is SGHAT, CDR2 FQNNGV. CDR3 nucleotide sequence: TGTGCCAGCGGGTCTAGCGTGCGCACAGATACGCAGTATTTT. Amino acids: CASGSSVRTDTQYF. Full variable domain (remainder filled in from reference TRBV11-2 and TRBJ2-3): EAGVAQSPRYKIIEKRQSVAFWCNPISGHATLYWYQQILGQGPKLLIQFQNNGVVDDSQLPKDRFSAERLKGVDSTLKIQPAKLEDSAVYLCASGSSVRTDTQYFGPGTRLTVL.

Comment on this clone: The sample holds other DNA sequences that translate to the same CDR3. The gene calls are TRBV2 and TRBJ2-1; D remains ambiguous. Germline CDR1 is SNHLY and CDR2 is FYNNEI. This CDR3 is built from 11 residues. V was trimmed by 4 bases and J by 5 bases, leaving 3 bases between them. CDR3 sequence reads: CASSANNEQFF. The DNA for the CDR3 is TGTGCCAGCAGTGCGAACAATGAGCAGTTCTTC.

This clone was seen a handful of times. This rearrangement joins TRBV2 to TRBJ1-5, with 10 bases matching TRBD1. CDR3 length equals 14 residues. V gave up 7 bases and J gave up 7 bases; unmatched junction bases: 7. Per germline, CDR1 SNHLY and CDR2 FYNNEI. CDR3 DNA sequence: TGTGCCAGCACTAGGACAGGGGGAGAGCAGCCCCAGCATTTT. Residues: CASTRTGGEQPQHF.